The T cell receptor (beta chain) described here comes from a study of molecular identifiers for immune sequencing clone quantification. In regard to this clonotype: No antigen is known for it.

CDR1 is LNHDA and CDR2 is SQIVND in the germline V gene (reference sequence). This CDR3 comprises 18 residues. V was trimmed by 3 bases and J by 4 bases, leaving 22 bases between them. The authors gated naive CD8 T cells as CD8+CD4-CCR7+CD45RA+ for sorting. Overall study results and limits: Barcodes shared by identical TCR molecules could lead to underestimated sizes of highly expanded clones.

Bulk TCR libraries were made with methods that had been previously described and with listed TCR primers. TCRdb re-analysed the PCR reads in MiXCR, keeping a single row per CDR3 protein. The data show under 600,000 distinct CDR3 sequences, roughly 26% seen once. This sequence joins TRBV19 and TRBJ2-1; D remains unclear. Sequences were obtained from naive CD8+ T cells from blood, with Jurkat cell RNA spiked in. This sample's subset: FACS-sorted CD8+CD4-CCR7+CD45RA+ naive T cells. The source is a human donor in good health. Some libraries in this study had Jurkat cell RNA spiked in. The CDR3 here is CASSIRVGLSSAYNEQFF. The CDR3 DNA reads TGTGCCAGTAGTATCCGGGTAGGGCTCTCGTCCGCGTACAATGAGCAGTTCTTC. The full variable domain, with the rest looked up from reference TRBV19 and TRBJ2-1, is DGGITQSPKYLFRKEGQNVTLSCEQNLNHDAMYWYRQDPGQGLRLIYYSQIVNDFQKGDIAEGYSVSREKKESFPLTVTSAQKNPTAFYLCASSIRVGLSSAYNEQFFGPGTRLTVL.